These 25 T cell receptor beta chains were sequenced from one sample in a study of T-cell memory formation after mild COVID-19. TCRdb re-called the 5' RACE reads with MiXCR, one entry per CDR3 protein. The repertoire has under 200,000 distinct CDR3 sequences, more than 9% of them found once; the top ten carry roughly 3.8%. Sequencing used PBMCs or a T cell subset sorted from them (not recorded which). The receptors were gathered from a man younger than 35 who had mild COVID-19 (a few samples of this study predate the infection). Cell type and time point are not known.

The gene calls are TRBV7-9 and TRBJ1-2; D gene uncertain. V lost 1 base and J 8 bases, leaving 11 bases between the germline ends. The length of the CDR3 is 13 residues. Germline-derived CDR1 and CDR2 are SEHNR and FQNEAQ (reference sequence). CDR3: CASSLGSAWGYTF. The CDR3 nucleotides are TGTGCCAGCAGCTTAGGTTCGGCGTGGGGCTACACCTTC.

This rearrangement joins TRBV7-8 to TRBJ1-2; 11 bases match TRBD1. Germline values: CDR1 SGHVS, CDR2 FQNEAQ. V trimming: 3 bases; J trimming: 8 bases; junction bases outside the gene matches: 11. The CDR3 has 16 amino acids. CDR3 region: CASSFSRTGGALGYTF. Here the CDR3 DNA reads TGTGCCAGCAGCTTTTCCAGGACAGGGGGCGCGCTGGGCTACACCTTC.

This clonotype was observed a few times. The chain combines TRBV18 with TRBJ2-1; D unclear. This CDR3 has 15 amino acids. Trimming took 0 bases from V and 2 from J, leaving 8 bases between them. CDR1 and CDR2 from the germline V gene are KGHSH and LQKENI. The CDR3 is CASSPPTYPYNEQFF. CDR3 DNA sequence: TGTGCCAGCTCACCACCGACGTACCCCTACAATGAGCAGTTCTTC. The full variable domain, its missing parts supplied by reference TRBV18 and TRBJ2-1, is NAGVMQNPRHLVRRRGQEARLRCSPMKGHSHVYWYRQLPEEGLKFMVYLQKENIIDESGMPKERFSAEFPKEGPSILRIQQVVRGDSAAYFCASSPPTYPYNEQFFGPGTRLTVL.

This chain joins TRBV6-6 and TRBJ2-2; a possible D gene is TRBD1 (5 bases). The CDR3 spans 14 residues. Germline values: CDR1 MNHNY, CDR2 SVGAGI (reference sequence). Between the trimmed V and J ends, which lost 6 bases and 6 bases, there was a span of 14 bases. The CDR3 protein is CASREVRGSGELFF. In DNA, the CDR3 is TGTGCCAGCAGAGAAGTAAGGGGTTCCGGGGAGCTGTTTTTT.

The chain combines TRBV7-2 with TRBJ2-2; D is possibly TRBD1 (6 bases). V dropped 5 bases and J dropped 4 bases, with 11 bases sitting between them. Germline loops: CDR1 SGHTA, CDR2 FQGNSA. The CDR3 has 14 residues. This CDR3 reads CASSPGTFTGELFF. CDR3 DNA sequence: TGTGCCAGCAGCCCCGGGACATTCACCGGGGAGCTGTTTTTT.

CDR3 sequence: CSAAPGTALYGYTF. The DNA for the CDR3 is TGCAGTGCAGCCCCCGGGACTGCCCTATATGGCTACACCTTC. The V and J genes are TRBV20-1 and TRBJ1-2, with D perhaps TRBD1 (5 bases). Germline V gives CDR1 DFQATT, CDR2 SNEGSKA (reference sequence). The ends were cut back, 6 bases at V and 5 bases at J, with 19 bases in the middle. This CDR3 contains 14 residues.

This clonotype appeared a few times. The chain recombines TRBV29-1 with TRBJ1-1; the D gene is possibly TRBD1 (6 bases). Germline V gene data show CDR1 as SQVTM and CDR2 as ANQGSEA. Trimming stripped 3 bases from V and 5 bases from J, with 13 bases between. The CDR3 spans 13 residues. The CDR3 region has the DNA TGCAGCGTTGAGGGGGCGCTTGAGACTGAAGCTTTCTTT. Protein sequence: CSVEGALETEAFF.

The chain uses TRBV4-2 and TRBJ2-3; the D gene is possibly TRBD2 (5 bases). Germline assignment: CDR1 LGHNA and CDR2 YNFKEQ. With 5 bases removed from V and 4 bases from J, the gap between germline ends came to 7 bases. The CDR3 is 12 amino acids. The CDR3 spells CASSSGSDTQYF. The CDR3 bases are TGTGCCAGCAGCTCGGGGTCAGATACGCAGTATTTT.

The chain recombines TRBV7-8 with TRBJ2-1; 7 bases line up with TRBD1. V was clipped by 2 bases and J by 6 bases; unmatched bases: 10. This CDR3 region has 16 residues. The germline gives CDR1 SGHVS, CDR2 FQNEAQ. The CDR3 bases are TGTGCCAGCAGCTTAAGATCTGCAGACAGGGCCAATGAGCAGTTCTTC. The encoded protein is CASSLRSADRANEQFF. The full variable domain, rest sourced from reference TRBV7-8 and TRBJ2-1, is GAGVSQSPRYKVAKRGQDVALRCDPISGHVSLFWYQQALGQGPEFLTYFQNEAQLDKSGLPSDRFFAERPEGSVSTLKIQRTQQEDSAVYLCASSLRSADRANEQFFGPGTRLTVL.

This clonotype has just a few counts. The V call is TRBV12-3 or TRBV12-4, the J call TRBJ1-5; D may be TRBD1 (5 bases). The CDR3 runs 14 residues. Trimming took 2 bases from V and 5 from J, leaving 10 bases between them. The CDR3 here is CASSLLGEDQPQHF. The CDR3 DNA reads as TGTGCCAGCAGTTTATTGGGGGAGGATCAGCCCCAGCATTTT.

This clonotype was seen at least ten times. The V gene is TRBV6-2 or TRBV6-3, the J gene TRBJ2-1; 7 nucleotides match TRBD2. This CDR3 comprises 9 residues. Germline V lookup: CDR1 MNHEY, CDR2 SVGEGT. J lost 13 bases, V lost 8 bases, and 2 bases had no gene match. Here the CDR3 reads CASGRGQFF. The CDR3 region has the DNA TGTGCCAGCGGGAGGGGACAGTTCTTC.

This clonotype was observed many times. V is TRBV15 and J is TRBJ2-6; 7 bases agree with TRBD2. The V segment lost 2 bases and the J segment 4 bases; nucleotides outside the gene matches: 2. Germline V gene lookup returns CDR1 LNHNV and CDR2 YYDKDF (reference sequence). The CDR3 length is 15 residues. The CDR3 spells CATSRSAGGANVLTF. The CDR3 coding sequence is TGTGCCACCAGCAGATCAGCGGGAGGGGCCAACGTCCTGACTTTC.

The V and J genes are TRBV12-3 or TRBV12-4 and TRBJ1-5; maybe TRBD1 (6 bases). V was cut by 7 bases and J by 6 bases, with 19 bases left in between. This CDR3 spans 15 amino acids. As DNA, the CDR3 is TGTGCCAGCACCAGACAGGCTCTGGGGAGTCAGCCCCAGCATTTT. It is translated as CASTRQALGSQPQHF.

This clonotype was counted between two and nine times. The J gene is TRBJ1-5, the V gene TRBV5-1, with unresolved D. Trimming took off 0 bases at V and 7 bases at J, with 11 bases between the two ends. Germline V lookup: CDR1 SGHRS, CDR2 YFSETQ. There are 14 residues in the CDR3. CDR3 DNA: TGCGCCAGCAGCTTGGAACCGGGCGGCCAGCCCCAGCATTTT. It specifies CASSLEPGGQPQHF.

This chain joins TRBV7-9 and TRBJ1-1; perhaps TRBD1 as D (5 bases). Trimming left V 6 bases short and J 1 base short, with 15 bases between. The CDR3 has 15 amino acids. Germline lookup yields CDR1 SEHNR and CDR2 FQNEAQ (reference sequence). The CDR3 coding sequence is TGTGCCAGCAGACAGACAGAGAGCCCGAACACTGAAGCTTTCTTT. Residues: CASRQTESPNTEAFF. The complete variable domain, with remaining parts taken from reference TRBV7-9 and TRBJ1-1, reads DTGVSQNPRHKITKRGQNVTFRCDPISEHNRLYWYRQTLGQGPEFLTYFQNEAQLEKSRLLSDRFSAERPKGSFSTLEIQRTEQGDSAMYLCASRQTESPNTEAFFGQGTRLTVV.

The rearrangement links TRBV5-6 to TRBJ1-1, with a possible D match to TRBD1 (6 bases). V was pared by 1 base and J by 9 bases, with 10 bases between. CDR1 is SGHDT, CDR2 YYEEEE, per germline. The CDR3 is 12 residues long. The chain's CDR3 is CASSLRGSQAFF. In DNA, the CDR3 is TGTGCCAGCAGCTTGAGGGGGTCACAAGCTTTCTTT. The whole variable domain, filled in from reference TRBV5-6 and TRBJ1-1, reads DAGVTQSPTHLIKTRGQQVTLRCSPKSGHDTVSWYQQALGQGPQFIFQYYEEEERQRGNFPDRFSGHQFPNYSSELNVNALLLGDSALYLCASSLRGSQAFFGQGTRLTVV.

The chain has TRBV6-2 or TRBV6-3 and TRBJ2-1, with D possibly TRBD2 on 5 matching bases. The CDR3 totals 13 residues. Per germline, CDR1 MNHEY and CDR2 SVGEGT. V was pared by 3 bases and J by 12 bases, with 15 bases between. The CDR3 loop reads CASSYDSLGRQFF. Here the CDR3 DNA reads TGTGCCAGCAGTTATGACTCGCTGGGGAGGCAGTTCTTC.

V usage is TRBV4-3 and J usage is TRBJ2-5; no clear D. The CDR3 covers 15 residues. Per germline, CDR1 LGHNA and CDR2 YSLEER. V was trimmed by 3 bases and J by 1 base, leaving 12 bases between them. CDR3 in DNA: TGCGCCAGCAGCCAGATAGCTGGTCTCCAAGAGACCCAGTACTTC. As protein: CASSQIAGLQETQYF.

This clonotype was seen more than once but under ten times. The chain carries TRBV10-3 and TRBJ1-2; D call uncertain. CDR3 length: 14 residues. V gave up 4 bases and J gave up 5 bases, with 14 bases separating them. Germline V gene lookup returns CDR1 ENHRY and CDR2 SYGVKD. Here the CDR3 reads CAISGPEDGYGYTF. DNA of the CDR3: TGTGCCATCAGTGGTCCGGAGGATGGATATGGCTACACCTTC.

This clonotype was observed a few times. The V gene is TRBV18, the J gene TRBJ2-5; D remains unclear. The CDR3 is 14 residues long. Germline CDR1 reads KGHSH; CDR2 reads LQKENI. Trimming pared 5 bases from V and 3 bases from J, leaving 13 bases between. The CDR3 reads CASSFRLTEETQYF. For the CDR3, the DNA is TGTGCCAGCTCATTTCGACTGACGGAAGAGACCCAGTACTTC.

The chain uses TRBV28 and TRBJ2-1; perhaps TRBD2 as D (6 bases). The CDR3 extends over 16 amino acids. The germline V gene has CDR1 MDHEN and CDR2 SYDVKM. Trimming left V 2 bases short and J 1 base short, with 12 bases between. CDR3 sequence reads: CASSLLGGASYNEQFF. The DNA for the CDR3 is TGTGCCAGCAGTTTACTAGGAGGGGCGTCCTACAATGAGCAGTTCTTC.

The J gene is TRBJ2-2, the V gene TRBV10-3; TRBD1 matches 7 bases. Germline V gene sequence: CDR1 ENHRY, CDR2 SYGVKD. The CDR3 covers 15 residues. The V and J ends lost 5 bases and 3 bases, in that order; junction bases with no gene match: 6. CDR3 region: CAISNRGADTGELFF. In DNA, the CDR3 is TGTGCCATCAGTAACAGGGGAGCGGACACCGGGGAGCTGTTTTTT.

This chain connects TRBV7-2 to TRBJ2-5; D remains unclear. Trimming took off 1 base at V and 5 bases at J, with 20 bases between the two ends. The germline V gene has CDR1 SGHTA and CDR2 FQGNSA. CDR3 size: 17 residues. CDR3 bases: TGTGCCAGCAGCTTAGGGCTGGGTTTAGGAATATGGGAGACCCAGTACTTC. This gives the protein CASSLGLGLGIWETQYF.

This clonotype was found a few times. This chain joins TRBV20-1 and TRBJ2-5; D gene uncertain. The V gene lost 2 bases and the J gene lost 2 bases, with 15 bases spanning the gap. CDR3 length: 15 amino acids. From germline, CDR1 is DFQATT and CDR2 SNEGSKA (reference sequence). For the CDR3, the DNA is TGCAGTGCTAGACCTAGGGTAGGCCAACAAGAGACCCAGTACTTC. Translated, it gives CSARPRVGQQETQYF.

This clonotype has more than one count but fewer than ten. V and J are TRBV11-2 and TRBJ1-6; D is ambiguous. Deletions cut 4 bases from V and 15 bases from J, with 7 bases between. CDR3 length equals 10 residues. CDR1 and CDR2 from the germline V gene are SGHAT and FQNNGV. The chain's CDR3 is CASSSLDLHF. The CDR3, as DNA: TGTGCCAGCAGCTCCCTGGACCTCCACTTT.